The 31 T cell receptor beta chains listed next were all sequenced from one sample in a study of T cell clonotyping in hematopoietic cell transplantation (dated by TCRdb to the early 2020s). The method was the immunoSEQ multiplex PCR assay. TCRdb carries this immuneACCESS record with in-frame sequences only. Its versions omit some clonotypes, under half of them owing to an unresolved V gene in the studies checked, with the rest unexplained. The sample includes a few thousand clones, with approximately 91% observed a single time. The ten largest clones take up about 45% of the sample. The time point label for this specimen denotes: 100 days after allo-HCT. The sequencing used peripheral blood mononuclear cells, collected 100 days after allogeneic stem cell transplant. These receptors were collected from a female patient between 50 and 59 years old who had an allogeneic stem cell transplant from a related donor, so the T cells may come from the graft donor. Some clones in this sample may be carry-over from other donors' samples.

The V gene is TRBV2, the J gene TRBJ1-1; TRBD1 matches 8 bases. The CDR3 runs 12 residues. V dropped 6 bases and J dropped 6; count of bases not matched to a gene: 3. Germline lookup yields CDR1 SNHLY and CDR2 FYNNEI. CDR3: CASSGQGPEAFF. The CDR3 bases are TGTGCCAGCAGCGGACAGGGCCCTGAAGCTTTCTTT.

The CDR3 DNA sequence: TGTGCCAGCAGCCCCCAGGGACAGGGATCTGGAAACACCATATATTTT. It yields the protein CASSPQGQGSGNTIYF. This sequence joins TRBV7-6 and TRBJ1-3, with TRBD1 matching 9 bases. V lost 5 bases, J lost 1 base, and 6 bases stayed unmatched. This CDR3 is built from 16 residues. Per the germline V gene, CDR1 is SGHVS and CDR2 is FNYEAQ.

V and J are TRBV10-2 and TRBJ2-7; D is uncertain. Trimming removed 8 bases at V and 3 bases at J, with 8 bases between. The V gene's germline CDR1 is WSHSY and CDR2 SAAADI. This CDR3 spans 11 amino acids. CDR3 nucleotides: TGCGCCAGCTCGCCGGGCTACGAGCAGTACTTC. Protein product: CASSPGYEQYF.

The chain uses TRBV4-3 and TRBJ1-2; D gene unclear. Trimming removed 1 base at V and 8 bases at J, with 14 bases between. The CDR3 extends over 14 amino acids. Germline V lookup: CDR1 LGHNA, CDR2 YSLEER. Here the CDR3 reads CASSQGQRYGGYTF. The DNA of the CDR3 is TGCGCCAGCAGCCAAGGGCAGAGATATGGCGGCTACACCTTC.

This chain uses TRBV6-5 with TRBJ1-1; weak D call: TRBD1 (5 bases). This CDR3 contains 15 residues. V gave up 6 bases and J gave up 1 base, with 15 bases separating them. CDR1 is MNHEY, CDR2 SVGAGI, per germline. The CDR3 loop is CASRHLGPKNTEAFF. Here the CDR3 DNA reads TGTGCCAGCAGACATCTGGGACCGAAGAACACTGAAGCTTTCTTT.

Only one count was recorded for this clone. The V call is TRBV6-4, the J call TRBJ2-3, with D unresolved. Germline-derived CDR1 and CDR2 are MRHNA and SNTAGT. Trimming shortened V by 9 bases and J by 1 base, and 14 bases separated the two germline ends. The CDR3 contains 14 residues. The chain's CDR3 is CASSRSPGTDTQYF. CDR3 bases: TGTGCCAGTTCTCGGTCCCCGGGCACAGATACGCAGTATTTT.

CDR3 protein: CASSYGSVPGNQPQHF. For the CDR3, the DNA is TGTGCCAGCAGTTACGGGTCCGTTCCGGGCAATCAGCCCCAGCATTTT. The V gene is TRBV6-6, the J gene TRBJ1-5; the D is unclear. Germline V gives CDR1 MNHNY, CDR2 SVGAGI (reference sequence). The V gene lost 2 bases and the J gene lost 2 bases, with 13 bases spanning the gap. The CDR3 length is 16 residues.

V usage is TRBV5-1 and J usage is TRBJ2-3, with 12 nucleotides matching TRBD2. The CDR3 covers 17 residues. V was pared by 0 bases and J by 2 bases, with 4 bases of the junction left unmatched. Germline loops: CDR1 SGHRS, CDR2 YFSETQ. CDR3 sequence: CASSLETSGGPTDTQYF. CDR3 DNA sequence: TGCGCCAGCAGCTTGGAAACTAGCGGGGGGCCCACAGATACGCAGTATTTT.

The CDR3 DNA sequence: TGTGCCAGCAGCCTGGGGAACACCGGGGAGCTGTTTTTT. This sequence encodes CASSLGNTGELFF. The chain has TRBV7-3 and TRBJ2-2; D remains ambiguous. Trimming took off 5 bases at V and 1 base at J, with 5 bases between the two ends. CDR3 length: 13 amino acids. Looked up from germline, CDR1 is SGHTA and CDR2 is FQGTGA. The whole variable domain, remainder taken from reference TRBV7-3 and TRBJ2-2, is GAGVSQTPSNKVTEKGKYVELRCDPISGHTALYWYRQSLGQGPEFLIYFQGTGAADDSGLPNDRFFAVRPEGSVSTLKIQRTERGDSAVYLCASSLGNTGELFFGEGSRLTVL.

In this sample, this clone turned up once. The chain has TRBV5-5 and TRBJ2-3; D gene unclear. The CDR3 runs 15 residues. The V gene lost 2 bases and the J gene lost 0 bases, with 10 bases spanning the gap. Germline V gene sequence: CDR1 SGHKS, CDR2 YYEKEE (reference sequence). The CDR3 DNA sequence: TGTGCCAGCAGCTTTAACTCCCCTAGCACAGATACGCAGTATTTT. Translating gives CASSFNSPSTDTQYF.

The V call is TRBV4-3, the J call TRBJ1-2; tentatively, D is TRBD1 (5 bases). Germline assignment: CDR1 LGHNA and CDR2 YSLEER. With 1 base removed from V and 8 bases from J, the gap between germline ends came to 11 bases. This CDR3 comprises 13 residues. The CDR3 is CASSQGGLGGYTF. CDR3 DNA sequence: TGCGCCAGCAGCCAAGGGGGCTTAGGGGGCTACACCTTC.

CDR3 amino acids: CASSPGQSNYGYTF. The CDR3 DNA reads as TGTGCCAGCTCACCAGGACAATCCAACTATGGCTACACCTTC. V gene TRBV18 combines with J gene TRBJ1-2; TRBD1 might be the D (5 bases). CDR3 length equals 14 residues. Trimming stripped 2 bases from V and 2 bases from J, with 9 bases between. The V gene's germline CDR1 is KGHSH and CDR2 LQKENI.

In DNA, the CDR3 is TGCGCCAGCAGCCAACCCACAGGGGATAATTCACCCCTCCACTTT. It is translated as CASSQPTGDNSPLHF. This chain links TRBV4-1 with TRBJ1-6, with 7 nucleotides matching TRBD1. The length of the CDR3 is 15 residues. Losses at the gene ends were 2 bases for V and 5 bases for J; bases not matched to a gene: 3. Germline CDR1 is MGHRA and CDR2 is YSYEKL.

The chain's CDR3 is CALRALGAFF. The CDR3 DNA reads TGTGCCCTTCGGGCATTAGGGGCTTTCTTT. The rearrangement links TRBV30 to TRBJ1-1; D unresolved. Looked up from germline, CDR1 is GTSNPN and CDR2 is SVGIG (reference sequence). V lost 8 bases and J lost 11, with 15 bases in between. CDR3 length equals 10 residues.

V usage is TRBV7-7 and J usage is TRBJ2-2; D is unresolved. Per the germline V gene, CDR1 is SSHAT and CDR2 is FNYEAQ (reference sequence). The CDR3 length is 15 residues. V was cut by 5 bases and J by 6 bases, with 16 bases left in between. As DNA, the CDR3 is TGTGCCAGCAGCCCACCCGGACGTTCCCCCGGGGAGCTGTTTTTT. As protein: CASSPPGRSPGELFF.

V and J are TRBV6-5 and TRBJ1-6; D ambiguous. Deletions cut 0 bases from V and 7 bases from J, with 10 bases between. In germline, CDR1 is MNHEY, CDR2 SVGAGI. This CDR3 comprises 15 residues. The CDR3 nucleotides read TGTGCCAGCAGTTACTCGAGGCAGTTCAATTCACCCCTCCACTTT. It yields the protein CASSYSRQFNSPLHF.

This sequence joins TRBV12-5 and TRBJ2-3; 9 nucleotides align to TRBD2. The germline gives CDR1 LGHNT, CDR2 FRNRAP. The CDR3 loop spans 15 amino acids. V lost 9 bases, J lost 4 bases, and 11 bases stayed unmatched. The CDR3 nucleotides are TGTGCTAGCGGCCTACTAGCGGGTCCTGCAGATACGCAGTATTTT. Translation gives CASGLLAGPADTQYF.

CDR3 nucleotides: TGTGCCAGCAGTGAATCTGAGTCATACACTGAAGCTTTCTTT. This codes for CASSESESYTEAFF. The chain uses TRBV25-1 and TRBJ1-1; no definite D call. From germline, CDR1 is MGHDK and CDR2 SYGVNS. This CDR3 has 14 residues. Trimming took off 1 base at V and 3 bases at J, with 9 bases between the two ends. The variable domain in full, completed from reference TRBV25-1 and TRBJ1-1, reads EADIYQTPRYLVIGTGKKITLECSQTMGHDKMYWYQQDPGMELHLIHYSYGVNSTEKGDLSSESTVSRIRTEHFPLTLESARPSHTSQYLCASSESESYTEAFFGQGTRLTVV.

The gene calls are TRBV5-4 and TRBJ1-3; the match to TRBD1 covers 7 bases. The CDR3 runs 16 residues. V shed 3 bases, J shed 0 bases, and the junction held 6 bases outside the gene matches. The germline gives CDR1 SGHNT, CDR2 YYREEE (reference sequence). As DNA, the CDR3 is TGTGCCAGCAGCTCGGGACAGACCCGCTCTGGAAACACCATATATTTT. It translates to CASSSGQTRSGNTIYF. Variable domain in full (rest from reference TRBV5-4 and TRBJ1-3): ETGVTQSPTHLIKTRGQQVTLRCSSQSGHNTVSWYQQALGQGPQFIFQYYREEENGRGNFPPRFSGLQFPNYSSELNVNALELDDSALYLCASSSGQTRSGNTIYFGEGSWLTVV.

The gene calls are TRBV18 and TRBJ2-3; D gene uncertain. V dropped 2 bases and J dropped 12 bases, with 15 bases sitting between them. CDR1 and CDR2 from the germline V gene are KGHSH and LQKENI. The CDR3 runs to 13 residues. The CDR3 bases are TGTGCCAGCTCACCAGCTTTAGAGAGCTATCAGTATTTT. It encodes CASSPALESYQYF.

This rearrangement joins TRBV13 to TRBJ2-2; 8 bases line up with TRBD1. The CDR3 totals 14 residues. V dropped 5 bases and J dropped 7; count of bases not matched to a gene: 6. The germline V gene encodes CDR1 PRHDT and CDR2 FYEKMQ (reference sequence). CDR3 sequence (DNA): TGTGCCAGCAGCGGACAGGGTCCCCACGGGGAGCTGTTTTTT. The encoded protein is CASSGQGPHGELFF.

V and J are TRBV29-1 and TRBJ2-3, with D possibly matching TRBD2 (6 bases). Germline V gene lookup returns CDR1 SQVTM and CDR2 ANQGSEA. Trimming took off 6 bases at V and 3 bases at J, with 16 bases between the two ends. The CDR3 spans 14 residues. The CDR3 bases are TGCAGCGTGGGGGGACCTAGTGGGACAGATACGCAGTATTTT. Encoded protein: CSVGGPSGTDTQYF.

The gene calls are TRBV5-1 and TRBJ2-7; D possibly corresponds to TRBD2 (6 bases). The CDR3 is made up of 15 amino acids. The germline V gene encodes CDR1 SGHRS and CDR2 YFSETQ. Trimming took 4 bases from V and 1 from J, leaving 15 bases between them. The CDR3 sequence: CASSPAGGTSYEQYF. The CDR3 DNA sequence: TGCGCCAGCAGCCCCGCAGGAGGGACGTCCTACGAGCAGTACTTC.

The rearrangement uses TRBV5-6 and TRBJ2-1, with D tentatively TRBD2 (5 bases). The ends were cut back, 4 bases at V and 7 bases at J, with 9 bases in the middle. The CDR3 runs to 12 residues. Germline CDR1 is SGHDT and CDR2 is YYEEEE. CDR3: CASSLRRNEQFF. DNA for the CDR3: TGTGCCAGCAGCCTGAGGAGGAATGAGCAGTTCTTC.

The rearrangement links TRBV30 to TRBJ1-1; no reliable D call. Trimming shortened V by 0 bases and J by 8 bases, and 7 bases separated the two germline ends. Germline V CDR1 and CDR2: GTSNPN, SVGIG (reference sequence). The CDR3 has 11 residues. The CDR3 DNA follows: TGTGCCTGGAGTGTACTACAGGAAGCTTTCTTT. Encoded protein: CAWSVLQEAFF. The whole variable domain, filled in from reference TRBV30 and TRBJ1-1, reads SQTIHQWPATLVQPVGSPLSLECTVEGTSNPNLYWYRQAAGRGLQLLFYSVGIGQISSEVPQNLSASRPQDRQFILSSKKLLLSDSGFYLCAWSVLQEAFFGQGTRLTVV.

The V gene is TRBV25-1, the J gene TRBJ2-7; D is perhaps TRBD1 (7 bases). V lost 8 bases to trimming and J lost 4 bases, with 18 bases between them. The CDR3 contains 14 residues. The germline CDR1 and CDR2 sequences are MGHDK and SYGVNS. Here the CDR3 reads CASSVGGQRYEQYF. The CDR3 DNA follows: TGTGCCAGCTCCGTGGGGGGACAGAGATACGAGCAGTACTTC.

The chain combines TRBV7-9 with TRBJ2-7; no clear D gene. The CDR3 sequence is 12 residues long. The ends were cut back, 7 bases at V and 7 bases at J, with 14 bases in the middle. The germline V gene has CDR1 SEHNR and CDR2 FQNEAQ (reference sequence). DNA for the CDR3: TGTGCCAGCAAAGTTTCAGATGAGGAGCAGTACTTC. This gives the protein CASKVSDEEQYF.

V is TRBV19 and J is TRBJ1-2; the match to TRBD1 covers 7 bases. Trimming took 3 bases from V and 5 from J; bases not matched to a gene: 0. From germline, CDR1 is LNHDA and CDR2 SQIVND (reference sequence). CDR3 size: 12 residues. CDR3 sequence reads: CASSMTGYGYTF. Written as DNA, the CDR3 is TGTGCCAGTAGTATGACAGGGTATGGCTACACCTTC.

This clone was counted between two and nine times. The rearrangement links TRBV27 to TRBJ2-2; 7 positions match TRBD1. The trim removed 6 bases at V and 0 bases at J, leaving 10 bases unmatched. This CDR3 contains 17 residues. Germline CDR1 MNHEY, CDR2 SMNVEV (reference sequence). CDR3 coding DNA: TGTGCCAGCAGCTTCTCTTCCGGGACAGCGAACACCGGGGAGCTGTTTTTT. Encoded protein: CASSFSSGTANTGELFF.

The chain is built from TRBV29-1 and TRBJ2-7, with 9 bases matching TRBD2. J was trimmed by 1 base and V by 7 bases; bases with no gene match: 5. The CDR3 spans 13 residues. Germline CDR1 is SQVTM and CDR2 is ANQGSEA. The CDR3 region has the DNA TGCAGCGCTGCCCTAGCGGGGTCCTACGAGCAGTACTTC. Its protein is CSAALAGSYEQYF.

This clone was observed a handful of times. The genes are TRBV5-4 and TRBJ1-2; 8 positions match TRBD1. V lost 4 bases, J lost 3 bases, and 5 bases stayed unmatched. CDR3 size: 14 residues. CDR1 and CDR2 (germline): SGHNT, YYREEE (reference sequence). The DNA for the CDR3 is TGTGCCAGCAGCACCGGACAGGGAGACTATGGCTACACCTTC. Translated, it gives CASSTGQGDYGYTF. The full variable domain, rest sourced from reference TRBV5-4 and TRBJ1-2, is ETGVTQSPTHLIKTRGQQVTLRCSSQSGHNTVSWYQQALGQGPQFIFQYYREEENGRGNFPPRFSGLQFPNYSSELNVNALELDDSALYLCASSTGQGDYGYTFGSGTRLTVV.